This TCR beta chain was captured in a study of T cells in localized non-small cell lung cancer. Study-level findings and limits: The appearance of a median approximately 60 of the top 100 tumor clones was seen in adjacent lung. Uninvolved adjacent lung had more T cell clonality than any other tissue, topping tumor.

Details on this clone: Its target is unknown.

This CDR3 is 16 amino acids long. V lost 4 bases to trimming and J lost 5 bases, with 22 bases between them. From germline, CDR1 is SGDLS and CDR2 YYNGEE. Here immunoSEQ multiplex PCR was the method, and the copy in TCRdb shows in-frame clones only, minus some. Of roughly 20,000 clones listed, less than 85% are singletons. The starting material was peripheral blood, obtained before any cancer treatment. The TCR originated in a man between 40 and 69 years old with stage I lung adenocarcinoma. This rearrangement joins TRBV9 to TRBJ2-7; D is tentatively TRBD1 or TRBD2 (6 bases each). The CDR3 here is CASSRRGTGLIDEQYF. In nucleotides, the CDR3 is TGTGCCAGCAGCAGGAGGGGGACGGGGCTTATCGACGAGCAGTACTTC.